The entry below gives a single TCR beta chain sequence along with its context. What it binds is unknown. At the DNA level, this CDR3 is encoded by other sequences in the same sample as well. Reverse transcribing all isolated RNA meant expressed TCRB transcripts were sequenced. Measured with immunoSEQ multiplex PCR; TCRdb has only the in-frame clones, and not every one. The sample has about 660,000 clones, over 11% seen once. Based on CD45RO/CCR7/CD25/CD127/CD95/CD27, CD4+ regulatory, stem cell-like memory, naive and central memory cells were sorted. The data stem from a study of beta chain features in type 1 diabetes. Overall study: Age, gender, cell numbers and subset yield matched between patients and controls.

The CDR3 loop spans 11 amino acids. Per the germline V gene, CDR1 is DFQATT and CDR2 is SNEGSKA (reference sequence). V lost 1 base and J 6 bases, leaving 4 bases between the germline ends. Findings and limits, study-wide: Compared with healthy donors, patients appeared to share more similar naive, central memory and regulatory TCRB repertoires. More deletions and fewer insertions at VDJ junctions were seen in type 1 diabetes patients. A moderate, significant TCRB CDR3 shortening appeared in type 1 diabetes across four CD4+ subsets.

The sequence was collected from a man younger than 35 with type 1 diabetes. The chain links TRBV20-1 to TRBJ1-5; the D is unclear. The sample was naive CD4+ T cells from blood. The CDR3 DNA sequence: TGCAGTGCTAGAGGGGGTCAGCCCCAGCATTTT. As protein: CSARGGQPQHF.